These 10 T cell receptor beta chains came from one sample sequenced in a study of T cells after yellow fever vaccination. MiXCR, run by TCRdb on the 5' RACE reads, gives a single entry per CDR3 protein. The sample consists of 90,000 to 150,000 distinct CDR3 sequences, about 7.2% of them appearing once. This specimen was CD4+ T cells sorted from PBMCs, taken about 49 days after the first yellow fever vaccination. These receptors originate from a man younger than 35 who received the YFV17D yellow fever vaccine.

This chain connects TRBV2 to TRBJ2-7; TRBD2 agrees at 7 bases. Trimming cost V 7 bases and J 0 bases; bases outside gene matches: 9. Per germline, CDR1 SNHLY and CDR2 FYNNEI. This CDR3 region has 15 residues. CDR3 DNA: TGTGCCAGCAAAAACCGCGGGGGATACTCCTACGAGCAGTACGTC. Protein: CASKNRGGYSYEQYV.

This clonotype was observed at least ten times. The V gene is TRBV12-3 or TRBV12-4, the J gene TRBJ2-7, with D uncertain. This CDR3 is 13 amino acids long. V was pared by 0 bases and J by 3 bases, with 6 bases between. CDR3 sequence reads: CASSLARIYEQYF. The DNA for the CDR3 is TGTGCCAGCAGTTTAGCCAGAATCTACGAGCAGTACTTC.

About this clonotype itself: A single base separates this from a much larger clone, so it may be a read error. The V call is TRBV9, the J call TRBJ2-3, with D possibly called TRBD1 or TRBD2 (5 bases each). V lost 7 bases, J lost 8 bases, and 20 bases lay in between. The V gene's germline CDR1 is SGDLS and CDR2 YYNGEE. This CDR3 is 14 amino acids long. The CDR3 region has the DNA TGTGCCAGCGGAAGGGTAGGGGATGGGGGTACGCAGTATTTT. It specifies CASGRVGDGGTQYF.

This clonotype was detected many times. The rearrangement joins TRBV19 to TRBJ1-1, with 9 bases identical to TRBD1. The CDR3 runs to 16 residues. The V and J ends lost 4 bases and 3 bases, in that order; junction bases with no gene match: 9. Germline V gives CDR1 LNHDA, CDR2 SQIVND (reference sequence). The CDR3 sequence is CASSSRRDRADTEAFF. CDR3 sequence (DNA): TGTGCCAGTAGTAGCCGGAGGGACAGGGCGGACACTGAAGCTTTCTTT.

In its sample, this clonotype was seen many times. The V gene is TRBV29-1, the J gene TRBJ2-5, with 13 bases aligning to TRBD2. After removal of 7 bases from V and 10 bases from J, the junction contained 12 bases not matched to a gene. The CDR3 runs 14 residues. Germline V gives CDR1 SQVTM, CDR2 ANQGSEA. CDR3 DNA sequence: TGCAGCGGCAGCACTAGCGGGGGGGCCGTCGGCCAGTACTTC. This encodes CSGSTSGGAVGQYF.

This clonotype was observed many times. This chain connects TRBV2 to TRBJ2-3; 8 nucleotides align to TRBD2. CDR1 is SNHLY and CDR2 is FYNNEI in the germline V gene. The V gene end was trimmed by 5 bases and the J gene end by 4 bases; junction bases not matched to a gene: 8. This CDR3 has 15 amino acids. CDR3 coding DNA: TGTGCCAGCAGTCCCGGGACTAGGTCATCAGATACGCAGTATTTT. Protein product: CASSPGTRSSDTQYF.

The sample holds many counts of this clonotype. The chain joins TRBV5-1 to TRBJ1-6; D is unclear. Germline CDR1 SGHRS, CDR2 YFSETQ. Trimming cost V 0 bases and J 10 bases, with 8 bases left between them. The CDR3 consists of 13 residues. The CDR3 nucleotides read TGCGCCAGCAGCTTGGCGGCTCGGTCACCCCTCCACTTT. Translating gives CASSLAARSPLHF.

This clonotype was counted many times. V gene TRBV5-1 combines with J gene TRBJ2-7; the D gene is possibly TRBD1 (6 bases). Germline-derived CDR1 and CDR2 are SGHRS and YFSETQ. V lost 5 bases and J lost 7, with 19 bases in between. The CDR3 has 14 residues. The DNA for the CDR3 is TGCGCCAGCAGTTTAAACGACAGGATGGGTGAGCAGTACTTC. It encodes CASSLNDRMGEQYF.

This clonotype came up many times. The V gene is TRBV12-3 or TRBV12-4, the J gene TRBJ2-1; D uncertain. V was shortened by 4 bases and J by 2 bases, with 15 bases between the two germline ends. The CDR3 extends over 16 amino acids. This CDR3 reads CASSSYFPTTYNEQFF. The CDR3 DNA sequence: TGTGCCAGCAGTTCCTACTTTCCAACTACCTACAATGAGCAGTTCTTC.

This CDR3 is CASSFLAGGRVEQFF. CDR3 bases: TGTGCCAGCAGCTTTCTAGCGGGGGGCCGGGTTGAGCAGTTCTTC. The chain carries TRBV11-1 and TRBJ2-1; 11 nucleotides align to TRBD2. The CDR3 totals 15 residues. Looked up from germline, CDR1 is SGHAT and CDR2 is FQDESV (reference sequence). J was trimmed by 9 bases and V by 3 bases; bases with no gene match: 7.